This TCR beta chain was identified during a study of cytomegalovirus exposure and HLA in healthy donors. The trim removed 5 bases at V and 5 bases at J, leaving 3 bases unmatched. The CDR3 consists of 13 residues. Germline CDR1 is KGHSH and CDR2 is LQKENI. Regarding the study as a whole: In a later analysis, a genetic analysis reported fewer productive-TCR N-insertions in an Asian-associated ancestry cluster than the cohort average. Data from an earlier analysis indicated that most TCR beta V segments were productive either about 87% or about 30% of the time.

Turning to this clone: Its antigen is unidentified.

The PCR used 60 Vbeta and 13 Jbeta primers. The repertoire was sequenced with immunoSEQ multiplex PCR; TCRdb's copy has only in-frame clones and lacks some. Among about 110,000 clones listed, 79% were seen once. The chain recombines TRBV18 with TRBJ2-1, with 7 bases aligning to TRBD2. The sequence derives from a woman in her thirties or forties in good health and CMV-seronegative. Sequenced sample: PBMCs. CDR3 region: CASSRTRHNEQFF. Here the CDR3 DNA reads TGTGCCAGCTCAAGGACTAGACACAATGAGCAGTTCTTC.